These T cell receptor beta chains were read from a single sample in a study of blood T cell repertoires in COVID-19. Data came from immunoSEQ multiplex PCR; TCRdb stores just in-frame clones and leaves some out. The data show about 300,000 clones, just under 90% seen once. The sample consisted of PBMCs or T cells enriched from blood (not recorded which). Every receptor here comes from a woman aged 45 to 65 who had been exposed to COVID-19. Both conserved end residues are part of each CDR3. A D gene is named only where the DNA matches it firmly. Size is omitted from some rows. Given values are once, few, many or a class for expanded clones.

d_call	j_call	clone_size	v_call	cdr3_aa	cdr3_nt
TRBD1	TRBJ1-6	NA	TRBV7-2	CASSLDRATNSPLHF	TGTGCCAGCAGCTTGGACAGGGCTACTAATTCACCCCTCCACTTT
NA	TRBJ1-4	NA	TRBV9	CASSEGRGGFGEKLFF	TGTGCCAGCAGCGAGGGACGGGGGGGCTTCGGTGAAAAACTGTTTTTT
NA	TRBJ2-3	once	TRBV18	CASSPQSADTQYF	TGTGCCAGCTCACCACAGAGCGCAGATACGCAGTATTTT
TRBD1	TRBJ1-2	NA	TRBV6-1	CASSDRGSSLYGYTF	TGTGCCAGCAGTGACAGGGGGTCCTCACTTTATGGCTACACCTTC
NA	TRBJ2-7	NA	TRBV5-1	CASSSQGYEQYF	TGCGCCAGCAGCTCACAGGGATACGAGCAGTACTTC
TRBD1	TRBJ2-7	NA	TRBV2	CASSPGTEVYEQYF	TGTGCCAGCAGCCCCGGGACAGAAGTCTACGAGCAGTACTTC
NA	TRBJ2-5	NA	TRBV7-9	CASKPPGETQYF	TGTGCCAGCAAACCTCCCGGGGAGACCCAGTACTTC
TRBD1	TRBJ2-2	NA	TRBV5-4	CASSSTGVSAGELFF	TGTGCCAGCAGCTCGACAGGGGTTTCAGCCGGGGAGCTGTTTTTT
TRBD2	TRBJ2-5	NA	TRBV5-4	CASSLGMGRGASQETQYF	TGTGCCAGCAGCTTGGGAATGGGGCGGGGGGCCTCTCAAGAGACCCAGTACTTC
NA	TRBJ1-2	NA	TRBV29-1	CSVGGDGGYTF	TGCAGCGTTGGGGGGGATGGAGGCTACACCTTC
NA	TRBJ2-1	NA	TRBV11-2	CASTLDRGDYNEQFF	TGTGCCAGCACCTTGGACAGAGGGGACTACAATGAGCAGTTCTTC
NA	TRBJ2-5	NA	TRBV5-1	CASSRQETQYF	TGCGCCAGCAGCCGCCAAGAGACCCAGTACTTC
TRBD1	TRBJ1-1	NA	TRBV5-1	CASSLTGAAWGEAFF	TGCGCCAGCAGCTTGACAGGGGCCGCCTGGGGTGAAGCTTTCTTT
TRBD1	TRBJ2-3	NA	TRBV28	CASSRQGMGTDTQYF	TGTGCCAGCAGCCGACAGGGGATGGGCACAGATACGCAGTATTTT
NA	TRBJ2-2	NA	TRBV5-4	CASRVTDTGELFF	TGTGCCAGCAGGGTGACTGACACCGGGGAGCTGTTTTTT
TRBD1	TRBJ2-5	NA	TRBV27	CASSQQGVRETQYF	TGTGCCAGCAGTCAACAGGGGGTCAGGGAGACCCAGTACTTC
TRBD1	TRBJ2-7	NA	TRBV28	CASSAHSGGESSYEQYF	TGTGCCAGCAGTGCGCATTCAGGGGGAGAAAGCTCCTACGAGCAGTACTTC
NA	TRBJ1-2	NA	TRBV6-5	CASSLTENYGYTF	TGTGCCAGCTCCCTGACAGAGAACTATGGCTACACCTTC
NA	TRBJ1-6	NA	TRBV5-4	CASSLLDKYNSPLHF	TGTGCCAGCAGCTTGTTGGACAAATATAATTCACCCCTCCACTTT
NA	TRBJ2-5	NA	TRBV2	CASSEWIGAGWVSETQYF	TGTGCCAGCAGTGAATGGATTGGGGCAGGGTGGGTCTCGGAGACCCAGTACTTC